This record concerns one TCR beta chain sequence. The V gene end was trimmed by 0 bases and the J gene end by 0 bases; junction bases not matched to a gene: 3. Germline V gene lookup returns CDR1 SGHNT and CDR2 YYREEE (reference sequence). This CDR3 region has 16 residues. The data are from a study of cytomegalovirus exposure and HLA in healthy donors. The PCR used 60 Vbeta and 13 Jbeta primers. Assay used: immunoSEQ multiplex PCR; TCRdb lists only in-frame clones, some missing. Among roughly 180,000 clones listed, roughly 82% were seen once. V usage is TRBV5-4 and J usage is TRBJ2-1; 7 bases map to TRBD2. This receptor was identified in a girl aged 2 to 10 in good health and CMV-seropositive. Sequencing was carried out using PBMCs. CDR3 coding DNA: TGTGCCAGCAGCTTGGGCGGGAGCCTCTCCTACAATGAGCAGTTCTTC. Its translation: CASSLGGSLSYNEQFF.